This record covers a single T cell receptor (beta chain). The target of this receptor is not known. The input lacks base qualities; no much larger clone sits a single base away. The source of the sample is a study of OX40 agonist ivuxolimab in advanced cancers. With respect to the entire study: Ivuxolimab was an agonistic, fully human IgG2 monoclonal antibody directed against OX40 (CD134), a costimulatory receptor. Patients were allowed to have had prior anti-PD-1, anti-PD-L1 or anti-CTLA-4 therapy, and 30% to 40% of the dose-escalation patients had previously received checkpoint inhibitors. The purpose of peripheral TCRbeta sequencing was to test whether ivuxolimab changed TCR sequence diversity and led to clonal T-cell expansion. The monotherapy dose-escalation portion (N of about 47 patients) of the phase I ivuxolimab trial is reported in the paper. Of the roughly 53 patients in dose escalation, about 20 had hepatocellular carcinoma, some 15 had melanoma, 9 had renal cell carcinoma and 9 had head and neck cancer. Intravenous ivuxolimab was administered to patients every 2 weeks at six dose levels: 0.01, 0.1, 0.3, 1.5, 3 and 10 mg/kg. Three dose-escalation patients achieved partial responses, one with hepatocellular carcinoma and two with cutaneous melanoma. The dose-escalation cohort was 80% to 90% male with a mean age of approximately 60 years, ranging from roughly 20 to 80.

Results and caveats for the whole study, not just this receptor: On average, CD8+ T cells showed more expanded clones than CD4+ T cells after ivuxolimab. In the 0.1-3.0 mg/kg groups, partial responders were among the patients with the lowest normalized peripheral clonal expansion, particularly in CD8+ T cells. The antigen specificity of the peripheral T cells that underwent clonal expansion was not determined. At doses of 0.1 to 3.0 mg/kg, clonal expansion of both CD4+ and CD8+ blood T cells was observed from baseline to week 6. Low levels of normalized T-cell clonal expansion were also seen in some nonresponding patients.

Patients with autoimmune disease history or receiving systemic immunosuppression were excluded from the trial. Peripheral blood for TCR sequencing was collected from all dose cohorts at baseline, on cycle 4 day 1, and on cycle 7 day 1. Samples came from an open-label, multicenter, first-in-human phase I dose-escalation trial of ivuxolimab. Adults with locally advanced or metastatic head and neck squamous cell, hepatocellular, melanoma or renal cell carcinoma were enrolled in the trial. Before TCR sequencing, CD4+ T cells and CD8+ T cells were sorted from peripheral blood as separate populations. V was cut back by 3 bases and J by 4 bases, leaving a gap of 12 bases between them. The cysteine opens and the phenylalanine closes a CDR3 of 14 amino acids. Only CDR3 DNA remains: 42 bases, in frame from the first base. Via the germline V gene (reference sequence), CDR1 is LNHNV and CDR2 YYDKDF. To sequence the TCRbeta CDR3 region, genomic DNA was isolated from the sorted cells. The immunoSEQ Assay was used to sequence the TCRbeta CDR3 regions. Held by TCRdb, this immuneACCESS table contains in-frame sequences only and omits some clones. Under half of the omission traces to an unresolved V gene where checked; the cause of the rest is unknown. The sample records more than 45,000 clones, 84% of which are singletons. The top ten clonotypes cover approximately 4.6% of the sample.

The sequence derives from an adult with an advanced solid tumor such as melanoma, head and neck, liver or kidney cancer. The chain uses TRBV15 and TRBJ2-5, with the D gene possibly TRBD1 or TRBD2, each one fitting 5 bases. The sequences come from CD4+ or CD8+ T cells sorted from blood, collected in a trial of the OX40 agonist ivuxolimab. Here the CDR3 is given as CATSRVRAGETQYF. The nucleotide sequence reads as follows: TGTGCCACCAGCAGGGTCAGGGCGGGAGAGACCCAGTACTTC.